Below, one T cell receptor beta chain is given with its context. Its antigen is unidentified. The germline CDR1 and CDR2 sequences are LNHDA and SQIVND (reference sequence). Trimming stripped 7 bases from V and 8 bases from J, with 18 bases between. CDR3 length: 14 amino acids. The sample originates from a study of T cell repertoires in cytomegalovirus infection. Regarding the study as a whole: Ex vivo responses were dominated by HLA-C-restricted CMV-specific TCR beta clonotypes.

TCRdb reprocessed the reads with MiXCR, giving one entry per CDR3 protein. Counted here are 450,000 to 550,000 distinct CDR3 sequences, 15% to 20% occurring once; the ten biggest clones make up 24%. Sequencing was performed on CD8+ T cells from PBMCs. The chain carries TRBV19 and TRBJ1-5; D remains ambiguous. This clonotype was sampled from a human donor in good health (CMV status not recorded). Some clones in this sample may be carry-over from other donors' samples. CDR3 DNA sequence: TGTGCCAGTACCAATCCGGGGAACCTCGAGCCCCAGCATTTT. Its protein product is CASTNPGNLEPQHF.